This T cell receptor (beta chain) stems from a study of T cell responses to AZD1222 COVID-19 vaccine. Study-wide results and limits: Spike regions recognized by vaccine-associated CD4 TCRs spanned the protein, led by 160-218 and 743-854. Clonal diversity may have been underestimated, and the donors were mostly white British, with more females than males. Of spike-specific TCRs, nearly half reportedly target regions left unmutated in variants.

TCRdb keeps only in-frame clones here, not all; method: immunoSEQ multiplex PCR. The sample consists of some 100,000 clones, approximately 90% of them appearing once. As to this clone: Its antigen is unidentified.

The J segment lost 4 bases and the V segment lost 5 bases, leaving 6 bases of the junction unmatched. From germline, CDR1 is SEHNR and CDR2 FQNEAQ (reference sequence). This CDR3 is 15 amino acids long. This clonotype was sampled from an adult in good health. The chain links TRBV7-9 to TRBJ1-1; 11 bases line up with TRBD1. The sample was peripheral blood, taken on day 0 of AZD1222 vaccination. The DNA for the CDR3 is TGTGCCAGCAGCGGGACAGGGGGAAAAGGCACTGAAGCTTTCTTT. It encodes CASSGTGGKGTEAFF.